This TCR beta chain was observed in a study of technical replicates of blood from several donors. The CDR3 loop spans 15 amino acids. Trimming cost V 1 base and J 4 bases, with 10 bases left between them. Produced via immunoSEQ multiplex PCR; TCRdb's table is partial and in-frame only. The data hold tens of thousands of clones, with approximately 83% observed a single time. The receptor comes from a human donor in good health. Some clones in this sample may be carry-over from other donors' samples. The material sequenced was PBMCs. The V gene is TRBV23-1, the J gene TRBJ2-2; weak D call: TRBD2 (6 bases). TRBV23-1 qualifies as an ORF whose function is uncertain. The CDR3 protein is CASSQWQGGTGELFF. The CDR3 DNA follows: TGCGCCAGCAGTCAATGGCAGGGAGGCACCGGGGAGCTGTTTTTT.